These 20 T cell receptor beta chains were sequenced from one sample in a study of shared clonotypes between healthy human individuals. Profiled with immunoSEQ multiplex PCR; TCRdb holds only in-frame clones, not every one. In the table there are roughly 2.2 million clones, approximately 90% of which are singletons. What was sequenced was naive CD4+ T cells from PBMCs. Noted subset: CD45RA+ positively selected. These receptors were taken from a man aged 18 to 29 in good health. Some clones in this sample may be carry-over from other donors' samples.

This rearrangement joins TRBV7-9 to TRBJ1-3, with TRBD1 as a possible D gene (6 bases). The CDR3 loop spans 16 amino acids. Trimming removed 5 bases from V and 2 bases from J, with 16 bases in between. The germline CDR1 and CDR2 sequences are SEHNR and FQNEAQ (reference sequence). CDR3 region: CASSPRSRGTGNTIYF. The DNA of the CDR3 is TGTGCCAGCAGCCCTAGGTCCAGGGGAACTGGAAACACCATATATTTT.

The rearrangement uses TRBV7-2 and TRBJ1-4; a possible D gene is TRBD1 (5 bases). Looked up from germline, CDR1 is SGHTA and CDR2 is FQGNSA. The CDR3 runs 15 residues. The V end lost 5 bases, the J end lost 7 bases, and 17 bases lay between the germline ends. CDR3 amino acids: CASSRPGVEGEKLFF. The DNA of the CDR3 is TGTGCCAGCAGCCGTCCGGGGGTTGAGGGTGAAAAACTGTTTTTT. The variable domain in full, completed from reference TRBV7-2 and TRBJ1-4, reads GAGVSQSPSNKVTEKGKDVELRCDPISGHTALYWYRQSLGQGLEFLIYFQGNSAPDKSGLPSDRFSAERTGGSVSTLTIQRTQQEDSAVYLCASSRPGVEGEKLFFGSGTQLSVL.

This chain joins TRBV19 and TRBJ2-7; the D gene is possibly TRBD2 (5 bases). Germline CDR1 is LNHDA and CDR2 is SQIVND (reference sequence). Trimming removed 5 bases at V and 6 bases at J, with 17 bases between. The CDR3 totals 14 residues. The CDR3 protein is CASSGPLGVGEQYF. CDR3 DNA sequence: TGTGCCAGTAGTGGCCCCCTCGGGGTAGGCGAGCAGTACTTC. Looking up the rest from reference TRBV19 and TRBJ2-7 gives the full variable domain: DGGITQSPKYLFRKEGQNVTLSCEQNLNHDAMYWYRQDPGQGLRLIYYSQIVNDFQKGDIAEGYSVSREKKESFPLTVTSAQKNPTAFYLCASSGPLGVGEQYFGPGTRLTVT.

This chain connects TRBV4-2 to TRBJ2-6; D gene ambiguous. CDR1 and CDR2 (germline): LGHNA, YNFKEQ. The V end lost 1 base, the J end lost 4 bases, and 11 bases lay between the germline ends. CDR3 length: 16 amino acids. CDR3 in amino acids: CASSQGLGVGANVLTF. The CDR3 nucleotides read TGTGCCAGCAGCCAAGGGTTAGGAGTCGGGGCCAACGTCCTGACTTTC.

The chain carries TRBV29-1 and TRBJ1-2, with 10 bases that match TRBD1. This CDR3 is built from 14 residues. V was pared by 3 bases and J by 6 bases, with 7 bases of the junction left unmatched. In germline, CDR1 is SQVTM, CDR2 ANQGSEA. CDR3 nucleotides: TGCAGCGTTGAGAGCGGCGGGACAGGGGATGGCTACACCTTC. This gives the protein CSVESGGTGDGYTF.

This chain connects TRBV11-2 to TRBJ1-1; D not resolved. CDR3 length equals 11 residues. Germline V gene sequence: CDR1 SGHAT, CDR2 FQNNGV. Deletions cut 5 bases from V and 8 bases from J, with 9 bases between. This CDR3 is CASSLLGEAFF. DNA for the CDR3: TGTGCCAGCAGCCTGCTAGGCGAAGCTTTCTTT. Looking up the rest from reference TRBV11-2 and TRBJ1-1 gives the full variable domain: EAGVAQSPRYKIIEKRQSVAFWCNPISGHATLYWYQQILGQGPKLLIQFQNNGVVDDSQLPKDRFSAERLKGVDSTLKIQPAKLEDSAVYLCASSLLGEAFFGQGTRLTVV.

CDR3 nucleotides: TGTGCCAGCAGCTTACAGGTTGATGAAAAACTGTTTTTT. Protein product: CASSLQVDEKLFF. The gene calls are TRBV7-9 and TRBJ1-4; D unclear. The germline V gene encodes CDR1 SEHNR and CDR2 FQNEAQ (reference sequence). V was cut by 2 bases and J by 6 bases, with 7 bases left in between. The CDR3 is 13 residues long.

This clone was recorded a few times. The rearrangement links TRBV5-5 to TRBJ2-2; D ambiguous. Germline CDR1 and CDR2: SGHKS and YYEKEE (reference sequence). The CDR3 runs 14 residues. V was clipped by 1 base and J by 4 bases, with 8 bases between them. CDR3 DNA sequence: TGTGCCAGCAGCTTGTCCGTGGGCACCGGGGAGCTGTTTTTT. Translating gives CASSLSVGTGELFF.

The chain links TRBV7-2 to TRBJ2-6; TRBD1 matches 8 bases. Germline V gene sequence: CDR1 SGHTA, CDR2 FQGNSA. V shed 5 bases and J 1 base; nucleotides not matched to a gene: 7. This CDR3 spans 17 amino acids. The CDR3: CASSRGQALSGANVLTF. The CDR3 bases are TGTGCCAGCAGCAGGGGACAGGCCCTTTCTGGGGCCAACGTCCTGACTTTC.

The CDR3 loop reads CASSLVPGSTEAFF. The DNA for the CDR3 is TGTGCCAGCAGCTTAGTTCCAGGTTCCACTGAAGCTTTCTTT. The chain links TRBV11-2 to TRBJ1-1; D is uncertain. In germline, CDR1 is SGHAT, CDR2 FQNNGV. The V gene lost 1 base and the J gene lost 4 bases, with 10 bases spanning the gap. The CDR3 runs to 14 residues.

V and J are TRBV11-3 and TRBJ2-2; D might be TRBD1 or TRBD2, each matching 5 bases. This CDR3 comprises 16 residues. V was trimmed by 1 base and J by 1 base, leaving 10 bases between them. Germline CDR1 reads SGHNT; CDR2 reads YENEEA. CDR3: CASSLGGRLNTGELFF. CDR3 bases: TGTGCCAGCAGCTTAGGGGGACGCCTGAACACCGGGGAGCTGTTTTTT.

The chain employs TRBV5-1 and TRBJ2-5; TRBD2 matches at 9 bases. V lost 4 bases to trimming and J lost 5 bases; unmatched junction nucleotides: 9. The CDR3 is made up of 15 amino acids. Germline-derived CDR1 and CDR2 are SGHRS and YFSETQ. The CDR3 DNA reads TGCGCCAGCAGCAACGGACTAGCGAGGAGCGAGACCCAGTACTTC. It codes for CASSNGLARSETQYF.

This sequence joins TRBV30 and TRBJ1-6; D remains unclear. Germline V gene sequence: CDR1 GTSNPN, CDR2 SVGIG (reference sequence). The CDR3 length is 13 residues. V lost 2 bases, J lost 7 bases, and 9 bases lay in between. DNA of the CDR3: TGTGCCTGGAGTCCCGGGATGAATTCACCCCTCCACTTT. Its protein is CAWSPGMNSPLHF. The variable domain in full, with the rest retrieved from reference TRBV30 and TRBJ1-6, is SQTIHQWPATLVQPVGSPLSLECTVEGTSNPNLYWYRQAAGRGLQLLFYSVGIGQISSEVPQNLSASRPQDRQFILSSKKLLLSDSGFYLCAWSPGMNSPLHFGNGTRLTVT.

The rearrangement uses TRBV19 and TRBJ2-7; weak D call: TRBD2 (5 bases). Germline V gives CDR1 LNHDA, CDR2 SQIVND (reference sequence). Trimming removed 6 bases from V and 3 bases from J, with 15 bases in between. There are 14 residues in the CDR3. The CDR3 loop is CASSSHGRDYEQYF. The DNA of the CDR3 is TGTGCCAGTAGCTCCCACGGACGGGACTACGAGCAGTACTTC.

The CDR3 DNA sequence: TGTGCCAGCAGCCTACAGGGGAGCCGCGAGCAGTACTTC. It translates to CASSLQGSREQYF. The chain uses TRBV6-5 and TRBJ2-7; the match to TRBD1 covers 7 bases. Germline loops: CDR1 MNHEY, CDR2 SVGAGI. V was pared by 6 bases and J by 6 bases, with 8 bases of the junction left unmatched. CDR3 length: 13 amino acids.

This chain's CDR3 is CASSQDRGEQPQHF. CDR3 DNA sequence: TGTGCCAGCAGTCAGGACAGGGGGGAGCAGCCCCAGCATTTT. V and J are TRBV2 and TRBJ1-5; 10 bases are a match to TRBD1. This CDR3 has 14 residues. The V gene's germline CDR1 is SNHLY and CDR2 FYNNEI. V was clipped by 5 bases and J by 7 bases; unmatched bases: 5.

Regarding this clone: The same CDR3 is also encoded by other DNA sequences in this sample. The chain has TRBV7-2 and TRBJ2-7; D call uncertain. Germline-derived CDR1 and CDR2 are SGHTA and FQGNSA. This CDR3 contains 11 residues. Trimming removed 5 bases from V and 3 bases from J, with 5 bases in between. The CDR3 protein is CASSPNYEQYF. The CDR3 DNA reads TGTGCCAGCAGCCCAAACTACGAGCAGTACTTC. Using reference TRBV7-2 and TRBJ2-7 for the parts outside the CDR3, the full variable domain is GAGVSQSPSNKVTEKGKDVELRCDPISGHTALYWYRQSLGQGLEFLIYFQGNSAPDKSGLPSDRFSAERTGGSVSTLTIQRTQQEDSAVYLCASSPNYEQYFGPGTRLTVT.

This sequence joins TRBV10-3 and TRBJ2-3; 9 bases line up with TRBD1. CDR1 ENHRY and CDR2 SYGVKD come from the germline V gene. The length of the CDR3 is 15 residues. Losses at the gene ends were 6 bases for V and 0 bases for J; bases not matched to a gene: 4. The chain's CDR3 is CAISLGTGSTDTQYF. Here the CDR3 DNA reads TGTGCCATCAGCCTCGGGACAGGGAGCACAGATACGCAGTATTTT.

The genes are TRBV6-5 and TRBJ2-1; possible D gene TRBD1, 6 bases. The germline V and J ends were trimmed by 7 bases and 7 bases, with 8 bases remaining between them. The CDR3 loop spans 11 amino acids. The V gene's germline CDR1 is MNHEY and CDR2 SVGAGI. In DNA, the CDR3 is TGTGCCAGCATCGGACAGAATGAGCAGTTCTTC. It translates to CASIGQNEQFF.

This chain connects TRBV11-2 to TRBJ2-2; no reliable D call. V was cut by 4 bases and J by 0 bases, with 12 bases left in between. Looked up from germline, CDR1 is SGHAT and CDR2 is FQNNGV. The CDR3 is made up of 16 amino acids. The CDR3 bases are TGTGCCAGCAGCTATACGGTTTCCTCGAACACCGGGGAGCTGTTTTTT. This sequence encodes CASSYTVSSNTGELFF.